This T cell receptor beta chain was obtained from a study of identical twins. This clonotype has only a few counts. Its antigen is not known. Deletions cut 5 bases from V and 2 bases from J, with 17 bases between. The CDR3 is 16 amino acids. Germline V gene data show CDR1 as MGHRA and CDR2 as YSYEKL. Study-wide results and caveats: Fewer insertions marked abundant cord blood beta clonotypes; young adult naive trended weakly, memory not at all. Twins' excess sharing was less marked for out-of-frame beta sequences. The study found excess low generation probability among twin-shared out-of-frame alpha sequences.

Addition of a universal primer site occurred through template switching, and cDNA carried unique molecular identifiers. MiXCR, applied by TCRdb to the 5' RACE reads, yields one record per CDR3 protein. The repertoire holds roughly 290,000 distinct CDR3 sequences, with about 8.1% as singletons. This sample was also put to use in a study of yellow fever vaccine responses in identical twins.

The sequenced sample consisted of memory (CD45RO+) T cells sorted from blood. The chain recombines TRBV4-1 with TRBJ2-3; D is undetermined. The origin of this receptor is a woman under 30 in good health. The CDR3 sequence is CASSIDSGLYTDTQYF. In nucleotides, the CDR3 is TGCGCCAGCAGCATAGACTCCGGGCTGTACACAGATACGCAGTATTTT.